The clone carrying this TCR beta chain has only a few counts. Its antigen is not known. These data come from a study of T-cell memory formation after mild COVID-19. At the level of the study: Clusters were largely donor specific. Whole-study findings and limits: The main location of contracting CD4+ clones was CM and EM, and that of contracting CD8+ clones was EMRA.

TCR alpha and TCR beta cDNA libraries carrying sample barcodes and UMIs were produced by 5'RACE using constant-segment primers. One entry per CDR3 protein, called by TCRdb with MiXCR from the 5' RACE reads. The sample records over 130,000 distinct CDR3 sequences, 14% to 15% being singletons. The length of the CDR3 is 13 residues. V was cut by 8 bases and J by 7 bases, with 14 bases left in between. Germline-derived CDR1 and CDR2 are MNHEY and SVGAGI. The material sequenced was PBMCs or a T cell subset sorted from them (not recorded which). This chain connects TRBV6-5 to TRBJ2-2, with D possibly TRBD2 on 7 matching bases. This sequence originates from an adult woman who had mild COVID-19 (a few samples of this study predate the infection). Cell type and time point are not known. The CDR3 reads CASQQGGGGELFF. CDR3 DNA: TGTGCCAGCCAGCAGGGAGGGGGCGGGGAGCTGTTTTTT.